The T cell receptor beta chain under discussion was sequenced for a study of T cell clonotyping in hematopoietic cell transplantation. This CDR3 has 14 residues. V was clipped by 8 bases and J by 2 bases; unmatched bases: 7. Germline CDR1 is MNHNS and CDR2 is SASEGT. About this clone itself: Antigen specificity is unknown.

Study results and limitations: Pathologically expanded recipient clonotypes increased progressively from day 30 to day 180 as diversity fell. Graft donor and pretransplant recipient Inverse Simpson Index values predicted broader posttransplant TCR diversity.

Regarding time point: recipient sample about 28 days before transplant, after cytoreduction. Recipients were bled about 28 days pretransplant and at posttransplant days 30, 100, 180. The method was immunoSEQ multiplex PCR; TCRdb's version includes in-frame clones alone and lacks a portion of them. The table shows over 5,500 clones, with 80% occurring only once. The sample in question was peripheral blood mononuclear cells, obtained before stem cell transplant. The source of this sequence is a woman aged 50 to 60 with acute myeloid leukemia. Some clones in this sample may be carry-over from other donors' samples. V usage is TRBV6-1 and J usage is TRBJ2-3, with 7 nucleotides matching TRBD1. The CDR3 sequence: CASAGTASTDTQYF. CDR3 nucleotide sequence: TGTGCCAGCGCCGGGACAGCCTCCACAGATACGCAGTATTTT.